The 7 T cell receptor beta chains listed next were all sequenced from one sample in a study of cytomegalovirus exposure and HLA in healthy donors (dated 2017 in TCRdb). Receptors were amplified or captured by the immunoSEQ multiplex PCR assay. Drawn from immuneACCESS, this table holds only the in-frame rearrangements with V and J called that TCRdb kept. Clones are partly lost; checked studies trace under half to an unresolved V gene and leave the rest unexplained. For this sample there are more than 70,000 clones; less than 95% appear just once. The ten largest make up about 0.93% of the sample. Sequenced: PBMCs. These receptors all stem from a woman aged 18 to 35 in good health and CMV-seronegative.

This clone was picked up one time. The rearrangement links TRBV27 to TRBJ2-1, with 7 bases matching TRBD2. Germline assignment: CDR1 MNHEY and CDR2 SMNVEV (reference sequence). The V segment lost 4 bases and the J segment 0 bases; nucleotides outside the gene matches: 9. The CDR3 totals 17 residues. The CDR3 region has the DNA TGTGCCAGCAGTTCGCTAGCGGCTGCGAGCTCCTACAATGAGCAGTTCTTC. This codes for CASSSLAAASSYNEQFF.

In DNA, the CDR3 is TGTGCCAGCAGCGTAGCTACAGGGCCGGGCCATGGCTACACCTTC. Its protein is CASSVATGPGHGYTF. The J gene is TRBJ1-2, the V gene TRBV9; a weak D match, TRBD1 (6 bases). Germline CDR1 is SGDLS and CDR2 is YYNGEE. The CDR3 spans 15 residues. Trimming took off 0 bases at V and 6 bases at J, with 15 bases between the two ends.

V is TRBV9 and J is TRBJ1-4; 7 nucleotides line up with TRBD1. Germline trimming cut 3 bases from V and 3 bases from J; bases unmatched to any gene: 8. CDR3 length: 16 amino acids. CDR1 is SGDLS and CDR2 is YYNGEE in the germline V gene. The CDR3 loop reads CASSASWDRPNEKLFF. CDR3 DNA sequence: TGTGCCAGCAGCGCGAGTTGGGACAGACCTAATGAAAAACTGTTTTTT.

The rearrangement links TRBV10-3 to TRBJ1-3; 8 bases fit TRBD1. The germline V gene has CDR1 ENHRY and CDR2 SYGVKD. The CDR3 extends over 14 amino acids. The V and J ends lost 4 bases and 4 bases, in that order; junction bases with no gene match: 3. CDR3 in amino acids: CAISGTGKGNTIYF. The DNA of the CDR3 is TGTGCCATCAGTGGGACAGGGAAAGGAAACACCATATATTTT.

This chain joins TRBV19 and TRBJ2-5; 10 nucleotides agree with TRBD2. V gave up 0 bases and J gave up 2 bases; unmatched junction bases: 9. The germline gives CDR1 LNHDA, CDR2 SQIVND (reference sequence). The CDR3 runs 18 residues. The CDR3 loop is CASSIDQAGGPIQETQYF. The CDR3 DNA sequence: TGTGCCAGTAGTATAGATCAAGCGGGGGGGCCTATACAAGAGACCCAGTACTTC.

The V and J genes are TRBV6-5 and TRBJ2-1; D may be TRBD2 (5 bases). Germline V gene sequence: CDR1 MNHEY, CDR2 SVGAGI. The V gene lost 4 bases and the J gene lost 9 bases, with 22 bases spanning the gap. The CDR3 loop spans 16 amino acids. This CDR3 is CASSSTAPPTNGEQFF. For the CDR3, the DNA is TGTGCCAGCAGTTCTACCGCACCCCCGACTAACGGTGAGCAGTTCTTC.

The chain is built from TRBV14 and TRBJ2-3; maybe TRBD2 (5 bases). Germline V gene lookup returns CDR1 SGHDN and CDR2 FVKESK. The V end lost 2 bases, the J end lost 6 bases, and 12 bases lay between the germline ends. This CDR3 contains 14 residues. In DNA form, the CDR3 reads TGTGCCAGCAGCCAATTTCGGAGAGGGGATACGCAGTATTTT. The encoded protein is CASSQFRRGDTQYF.